Detailed here is one T cell receptor (beta chain). Its antigen is as yet unknown. Other DNA sequences in this sample translate to the same CDR3. This entry comes from a study of shared clonotypes between healthy human individuals. Here immunoSEQ multiplex PCR was the method, and the copy in TCRdb shows in-frame clones only, minus some. The sample lists some 2,000,000 clones, approximately 96% occurring once. Per germline, CDR1 MNHEY and CDR2 SVGAGI. This CDR3 is 11 amino acids long. Trimming shortened V by 5 bases and J by 6 bases, and 8 bases separated the two germline ends. Findings of the study overall: Naive subsets typically showed greater estimated richness than memory subsets. Compared with clonotypes that all four donors shared, non-shared clonotypes had lower generation probabilities. A small donor pool kept down the genetic and exposure-history diversity that was represented.

Specimen: naive CD4+ T cells sorted from blood. Subset in this sample: CD45RA+ positively selected. The chain links TRBV6-5 to TRBJ2-7; D is possibly TRBD2 (6 bases). The TCR sequence derives from a man between 18 and 35 years old in good health. CDR3 sequence reads: CASSLGGEQYF. CDR3 DNA sequence: TGTGCCAGCAGTCTCGGGGGCGAGCAGTACTTC.